Reported below is one TCR beta chain. Its antigen is not identified. The entry originates in a study of cytomegalovirus exposure and HLA in healthy donors. As for the study in general: Both the 120 or so validation repertoires and the roughly 700 first-cohort repertoires used the same platform, as reported by a later analysis.

Some clones are missing from TCRdb's copy, which holds only in-frame ones; the method was immunoSEQ multiplex PCR. This table holds around 250,000 clones, almost 90% found once. The study's findings and limits: Through in vitro validation, three CMV-associated chains were shown to be specific for CMV antigens. Reportedly, diagnosis of cytomegalovirus status by the classifier showed high specificity and sensitivity.

CDR3 length: 12 residues. Germline V lookup: CDR1 SQVTM, CDR2 ANQGSEA. The V end was cut by 7 bases, the J end by 4 bases, with 13 bases between. This chain uses TRBV29-1 with TRBJ1-1; possible D gene TRBD1, 6 bases. Sequenced: PBMCs. The sequence was collected from a woman under 30 in good health and CMV-seronegative. CDR3 nucleotide sequence: TGCAGCGGAGGGGGTTGGGGCACTGAAGCTTTCTTT. Its protein product is CSGGGWGTEAFF.